This record looks at one T cell receptor (beta chain) sequence and its context. Antigen: not known. Assay: immunoSEQ multiplex PCR; the TCRdb copy retains only in-frame clones and omits some. The repertoire holds over 70,000 clones, with 70% to 90% as singletons. The data are from a study of identifying expanded T cells in peripheral blood. Study-wide results and limits: Over about two and four weeks, about 17 and 20 clones changed, versus approximately 1.1 between replicates.

Collection occurred without any documented infections or immune events in donors. The sequence was obtained from a person between 18 and 75 years old in good health. Input material: blood.

The CDR3 is CASSLGWGQGYYGYTF. In DNA, the CDR3 is TGTGCCAGCAGCTTAGGTTGGGGACAGGGTTATTATGGCTACACCTTC. The genes are TRBV7-9 and TRBJ1-2; 9 bases are shared with TRBD1. Germline CDR1 reads SEHNR; CDR2 reads FQNEAQ (reference sequence). The CDR3 has 16 residues. V dropped 1 base and J dropped 5; count of bases not matched to a gene: 8. Combining the CDR3 with reference TRBV7-9 and TRBJ1-2 gives the whole variable domain DTGVSQNPRHKITKRGQNVTFRCDPISEHNRLYWYRQTLGQGPEFLTYFQNEAQLEKSRLLSDRFSAERPKGSFSTLEIQRTEQGDSAMYLCASSLGWGQGYYGYTFGSGTRLTVV.